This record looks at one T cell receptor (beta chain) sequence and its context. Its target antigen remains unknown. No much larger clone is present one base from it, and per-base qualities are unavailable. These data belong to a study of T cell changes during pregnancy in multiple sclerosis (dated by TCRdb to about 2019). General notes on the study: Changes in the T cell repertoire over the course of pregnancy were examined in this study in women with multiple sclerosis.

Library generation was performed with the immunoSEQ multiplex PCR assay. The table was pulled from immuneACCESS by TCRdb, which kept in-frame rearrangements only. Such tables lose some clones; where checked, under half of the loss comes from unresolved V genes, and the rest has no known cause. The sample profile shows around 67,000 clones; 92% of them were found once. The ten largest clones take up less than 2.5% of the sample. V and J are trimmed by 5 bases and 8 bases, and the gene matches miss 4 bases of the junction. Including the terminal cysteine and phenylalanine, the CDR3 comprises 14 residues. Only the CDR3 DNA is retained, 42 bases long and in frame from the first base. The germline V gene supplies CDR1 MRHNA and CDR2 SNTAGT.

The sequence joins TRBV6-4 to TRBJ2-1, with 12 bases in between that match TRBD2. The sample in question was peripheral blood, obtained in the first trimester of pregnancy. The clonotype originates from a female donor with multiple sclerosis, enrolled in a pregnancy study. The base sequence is TGTGCCAGCAGTTCGACTAGCGGGAGCGATGAGCAGTTCTTC. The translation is CASSSTSGSDEQFF.